This T cell receptor beta chain was identified in a study of cytomegalovirus exposure and HLA in healthy donors. The study's findings and limits: A previous analysis found most TCR beta V segments productive roughly 87% or roughly 30% of the time.

Trimming took 3 bases from V and 3 from J, leaving 18 bases between them. Germline CDR1 and CDR2: LNHDA and SQIVND (reference sequence). The CDR3 is made up of 16 amino acids. With regard to this clone: Its target is not known.

The PCR used 60 Vbeta and 13 Jbeta primers. Profiling relied on immunoSEQ multiplex PCR, and the TCRdb table lists in-frame clones only, not all of them. The table counts around 140,000 clones; 1.5% to 1.7% lies in the top ten. Sequenced material: PBMCs. The origin of this receptor is a woman in her thirties or forties in good health and CMV-seronegative. This chain joins TRBV19 and TRBJ2-7; D ambiguous. In DNA, the CDR3 is TGTGCCAGTAGTATCGGCATCCTAGGCCCATACTACGAGCAGTACTTC. It is translated as CASSIGILGPYYEQYF.